One and the same sample provided the 3 T cell receptor beta chains below, sequenced in a study of Ad26.COV2.S vaccination and SARS-CoV-2 variants. Treatment reported: about 20 received Ad26.COV2.S at low or high dose, single or two shots; several received placebo; per-sample allocation not given. Day 63 after the first injection of vaccine or placebo was the sampling time. Profiled with immunoSEQ multiplex PCR; TCRdb holds only in-frame clones, not every one. The table has around 450,000 clones, around 90% seen once; the top ten hold roughly an eighth. The material was peripheral blood, obtained in a trial of Ad26.COV2.S vaccine versus placebo. The receptors here all came from a person aged 18-65 years who received the Ad26.COV2.S COVID-19 vaccine or a placebo.

The V and J genes are TRBV12-3 or TRBV12-4 and TRBJ2-1, with D possibly TRBD1 on 6 matching bases. CDR3 size: 13 residues. With 7 bases removed from V and 5 bases from J, the gap between germline ends came to 12 bases. The CDR3 bases are TGTGCCAGCACCTTAACAGGGAACAATGAGCAGTTCTTC. It translates to CASTLTGNNEQFF.

This chain uses TRBV24-1 with TRBJ1-5; perhaps TRBD1 as D (6 bases). Per the germline V gene, CDR1 is KGHDR and CDR2 is SFDVKD. The CDR3 is 18 amino acids. The ends were cut back, 4 bases at V and 3 bases at J, with 21 bases in the middle. This CDR3 is CATSDPRSGDKINQPQHF. CDR3 nucleotide sequence: TGTGCCACCAGTGACCCACGTAGCGGGGACAAAATCAATCAGCCCCAGCATTTT.

For the CDR3, the DNA is TGTGCCAGCAGTGAGCAGGGGGCGAACACCGGGGAGCTGTTTTTT. This gives the protein CASSEQGANTGELFF. V and J are TRBV2 and TRBJ2-2; 7 bases are a match to TRBD1. Germline values: CDR1 SNHLY, CDR2 FYNNEI. The trim removed 3 bases at V and 0 bases at J, leaving 1 base unmatched. The CDR3 loop spans 15 amino acids.